The entry that follows covers one T cell receptor beta chain sequence. The V gene end was trimmed by 4 bases and the J gene end by 7 bases; junction bases not matched to a gene: 14. The CDR3 is 17 amino acids. Per the germline V gene, CDR1 is SGHRS and CDR2 is YFSETQ. The entry originates in a study of cytomegalovirus exposure and HLA in healthy donors. 60 Vbeta and 13 Jbeta primers were used in PCR. Produced via immunoSEQ multiplex PCR; TCRdb's table is partial and in-frame only. The sample has over 150,000 clones. This clonotype was obtained from a boy between 5 and 17 years old in good health and CMV-seronegative. The J gene is TRBJ2-1, the V gene TRBV5-1; TRBD2 matches at 10 bases. The sequenced sample consisted of PBMCs. The CDR3 region is CASSPNPSSGGSNEQFF. The CDR3, as DNA: TGCGCCAGCAGCCCAAACCCCTCTAGCGGGGGTTCGAATGAGCAGTTCTTC.